This passage covers 29 T cell receptor beta chains from one sample sequenced in a study of tissue T cells after allogeneic stem cell transplantation. Libraries were prepared by immunoSEQ multiplex PCR; TCRdb keeps only in-frame clonotypes and omits some of them. In the table there are 45,000 to 50,000 clones, about 73% of which are singletons. The sample taken for sequencing was sorted cells pooled from one or two spleens. The receptors here all came from a pool of C57BL/6 mice in good health.

Details on this clone: Gene names follow the mouse nomenclature. Read sequence stops 1 residue before the CDR3 end, and the germline J gene provides the missing end. The chain recombines TRBV5 with TRBJ1-2, with D possibly being TRBD1 (6 bases). The germline CDR1 and CDR2 sequences are LGHNA and YNLKQL (reference sequence). The CDR3 length is 16 residues. Trimming took off 0 bases at V and 0 bases at J, with 11 bases between the two ends. The CDR3 bases that were read are TGTGCCAGCAGCCAAGATACAGGACAGCCAAACTCCGACTACACC. It specifies CASSQDTGQPNSDYT. The entire CDR3 protein is CASSQDTGQPNSDYTF.

A remark on this clone: The listed genes are named as in mouse. The read terminates 1 residue ahead of where the CDR3 ends, so the germline J gene completes it. The chain combines TRBV1 with TRBJ2-1; D might be TRBD1 (6 bases). From germline, CDR1 is NSQYPW and CDR2 LRSPGD (reference sequence). This CDR3 comprises 15 residues. The V gene lost 3 bases and the J gene lost 0 bases, with 9 bases spanning the gap. Here the CDR3 reads CTCSARGYNYAEQFF. The sequenced CDR3 bases are TGCACCTGCAGTGCGAGGGGGTATAACTATGCTGAGCAGTTC.

As for this clone: The junction and the germline gene differ at one end; a read error may be behind it. The genes are named according to mouse. The read halts 1 residue ahead of the CDR3 end, with the missing end drawn from the germline J gene. The chain joins TRBV5 to TRBJ1-4; 9 bases line up with TRBD1. This CDR3 has 17 residues. Germline V gives CDR1 LGHNA, CDR2 YNLKQL (reference sequence). CDR3: CASSPRDRALSSERLFF. Partial CDR3 DNA: TGTGCCAGCAGCCCTCGGGACAGGGCCCTTTCCAGCGAAAGATTATTT.

As regards this clone: The gene names given are mouse names. The CDR3 end is not reached by the read, which stops 1 residue before it; the germline J gene fills it in. The chain employs TRBV13-2 and TRBJ2-5; D tentatively reads TRBD1 or TRBD2 (6 bases each). This CDR3 comprises 14 residues. Germline V lookup: CDR1 NNHNN, CDR2 SYGAGS (reference sequence). V lost 0 bases, J lost 6 bases, and 11 bases lay in between. The covered CDR3 bases are TGTGCCAGCGGTGATGCGGGGGCGAGGGACACCCAGTAC. Translating gives CASGDAGARDTQY. The whole CDR3 reads CASGDAGARDTQYF.

Turning to this clone: Gene names and germline refer to mouse. The CDR3 goes on 1 residue after the read ends, and that part is filled in from the germline J gene. The J gene is TRBJ2-1, the V gene TRBV13-2, with 7 bases matching TRBD1. The CDR3 length is 15 residues. The V segment lost 2 bases and the J segment 1 base; nucleotides outside the gene matches: 3. Germline assignment: CDR1 NNHNN and CDR2 SYGAGS (reference sequence). CDR3 bases read: TGTGCCAGCGGTGAGCGGGACAGAAACTATGCTGAGCAGTTC. It encodes CASGERDRNYAEQF. The CDR3, in full, reads CASGERDRNYAEQFF.

To note about this clone: The gene symbols are mouse symbols. The read halts 1 residue ahead of the CDR3 end, with the missing end drawn from the germline J gene. The chain joins TRBV5 to TRBJ2-3, with 9 bases identical to TRBD1. Germline trimming cut 4 bases from V and 1 base from J; bases unmatched to any gene: 3. The CDR3 spans 15 residues. Per germline, CDR1 LGHNA and CDR2 YNLKQL (reference sequence). CDR3 DNA, as far as it was read: TGTGCCAGCAGCCCGGACAGGGGCGGTGCAGAAACGCTGTAT. This translates into CASSPDRGGAETLY. The full CDR3 reads CASSPDRGGAETLYF.

Of note for this clone: Here the gene names and germline are mouse. The read comes to an end 1 residue before the CDR3 does, leaving the germline J gene to fill in the end. The chain links TRBV3 to TRBJ2-4; TRBD2 is a possible D gene (5 bases). Per the germline V gene, CDR1 is SNHLY and CDR2 is FYNGKV (reference sequence). CDR3 length: 13 residues. V lost 4 bases to trimming and J lost 7 bases, with 12 bases between them. CDR3 amino acids: CASSSSGLDTLYF. The sequenced part of the CDR3 DNA is TGTGCCAGCAGCTCCTCTGGGTTAGACACCTTGTAC.

On this clone: The genes and germline here are from mouse. The read ends 1 residue shy of where the CDR3 ends; the end is completed using the germline J gene. The rearrangement uses TRBV3 and TRBJ1-1; no clear D gene. Germline values: CDR1 SNHLY, CDR2 FYNGKV (reference sequence). V was shortened by 4 bases and J by 4 bases, with 7 bases between the two germline ends. This CDR3 is built from 12 residues. This chain's CDR3 is CASSSDGTEVFF. Partial CDR3 DNA: TGTGCCAGCAGCTCGGACGGCACAGAAGTCTTC.

This clone was found once. Gene and germline names: mouse. Sequencing ends 1 residue short of the CDR3 end; the germline J gene provides the rest. The chain links TRBV4 to TRBJ2-5; D possibly corresponds to TRBD1 (6 bases). The germline V and J ends were trimmed by 4 bases and 6 bases, with 8 bases remaining between them. The germline CDR1 and CDR2 sequences are LGHDT and YNNKQL (reference sequence). CDR3 length: 12 residues. The sequenced part of the CDR3 DNA is TGTGCCAGCAGCTTCAGGGGTGACACCCAGTAC. This encodes CASSFRGDTQY. From start to end, the CDR3 is CASSFRGDTQYF. Full variable domain (missing parts from reference TRBV4 and TRBJ2-5): ETAVFQTPNYHVTQVGNEVSFNCKQTLGHDTMYWYKQDSKKLLKIMFSYNNKQLIVNETVPRRFSPQSSDKAHLNLRIKSVEPEDSAVYLCASSFRGDTQYFGPGTRLLVL.

There are a few counts of this clone. The genes are named according to mouse. The observed sequence ends 1 residue before the CDR3 terminus, with the missing tail filled in from the germline J gene. The rearrangement joins TRBV13-2 to TRBJ1-4; 9 bases match TRBD1. Germline V lookup: CDR1 NNHNN, CDR2 SYGAGS (reference sequence). The J segment lost 3 bases and the V segment lost 0 bases, leaving 3 bases of the junction unmatched. This CDR3 has 16 residues. The sequenced CDR3 bases are TGTGCCAGCGGTGATGCAACAGGGGGCACCAACGAAAGATTATTT. It is translated as CASGDATGGTNERLF. The whole CDR3 protein is CASGDATGGTNERLFF.

Points on this clone: Mouse gene names and germline throughout. From the germline J gene comes the end of the CDR3, since the read stops 1 residue before it. This sample also contains other DNA sequences that code for the same CDR3. J is TRBJ1-1 and V is TRBV16; 9 bases align to TRBD1. Germline V gene lookup returns CDR1 SGHSA and CDR2 FRNQAP. The V segment lost 5 bases and the J segment 4 bases; nucleotides outside the gene matches: 2. The CDR3 has 13 amino acids. This chain's CDR3 is CASSLGQGTEVFF. Partial CDR3 DNA: TGTGCAAGCAGCCTGGGACAGGGCACAGAAGTCTTC.

As for this clone: Mouse names are used for the genes. The CDR3 DNA, read in part, is TGTGCCAGCAGCTTAGACTGGGAGCAAGACACCCAGTAC. It yields the protein CASSLDWEQDTQY. The CDR3 in its entirety is CASSLDWEQDTQYF. The chain links TRBV3 to TRBJ2-5; D is perhaps TRBD2 (6 bases). Coverage ceases 1 residue before the CDR3 finishes, and the germline J gene fills in the end. Trimming took off 1 base at V and 3 bases at J, with 8 bases between the two ends. This CDR3 contains 14 residues. CDR1 SNHLY and CDR2 FYNGKV come from the germline V gene (reference sequence).

On this clone: Gene and germline names: mouse. The CDR3 end is not reached by the read, which stops 1 residue before it; the germline J gene fills it in. The V and J genes are TRBV13-2 and TRBJ1-4, with 8 bases that match TRBD1. Losses at the gene ends were 5 bases for V and 7 bases for J; bases not matched to a gene: 4. Looked up from germline, CDR1 is NNHNN and CDR2 is SYGAGS (reference sequence). The CDR3 runs 13 residues. Incomplete CDR3 DNA: TGTGCCAGCGGCGGACAGGGAGCCGAAAGATTATTT. This encodes CASGGQGAERLF. The CDR3 in full is CASGGQGAERLFF.

With respect to this clone: Gene names and germline refer to mouse. The sequenced part of the CDR3 DNA is TGTGCCTGGAGTCAGGGGACGGCCAACGAAAGATTATTT. Its translation: CAWSQGTANERLF. The full CDR3 protein is CAWSQGTANERLFF. The chain employs TRBV31 and TRBJ1-4; perhaps TRBD1 as D (5 bases). The observed sequence ends 1 residue before the CDR3 terminus, with the missing tail filled in from the germline J gene. The CDR3 extends over 14 amino acids. The V end lost 1 base, the J end lost 3 bases, and 9 bases lay between the germline ends. From germline, CDR1 is GKSSPN and CDR2 SITVG.

As to this clone: Gene names are the mouse ones. The CDR3 spells CASSLSGGARTGQLYF. The DNA read from the CDR3 is TGTGCCAGCAGCTTATCTGGGGGGGCGCGCACCGGGCAGCTCTAC. The gene calls are TRBV4 and TRBJ2-2; TRBD2 matches 10 bases. With the read ending 1 residue before the CDR3 end, the germline J gene is used to fill in that end. V gave up 4 bases and J gave up 4 bases; unmatched junction bases: 6. CDR1 is LGHDT and CDR2 is YNNKQL in the germline V gene (reference sequence). This CDR3 is built from 16 residues.

A word on this clone: The gene symbols are mouse symbols. The read ends 1 residue early relative to the CDR3; the germline J gene fills the gap. The gene calls are TRBV31 and TRBJ2-3; a possible D gene is TRBD1 (7 bases). CDR3 length equals 14 residues. Per germline, CDR1 GKSSPN and CDR2 SITVG. The V and J ends lost 0 bases and 4 bases respectively, with 11 bases between them. CDR3 sequence: CAWSLKGATETLYF. The CDR3 bases that were read are TGTGCCTGGAGTCTAAAGGGGGCGACAGAAACGCTGTAT. The variable domain in full, with the rest retrieved from reference TRBV31 and TRBJ2-3, is AQTIHQWPVAEIKAVGSPLSLGCTIKGKSSPNLYWYWQATGGTLQQLFYSITVGQVESVVQLNLSASRPKDDQFILSTEKLLLSHSGFYLCAWSLKGATETLYFGSGTRLTVL.

In its sample, this clone was seen a few times. Gene names denote mouse genes. The CDR3 end lies 1 residue beyond the end of the read and is filled in from the germline J gene. The chain links TRBV5 to TRBJ2-7, with 11 bases that match TRBD2. With V trimmed by 5 bases and J by 0 bases, 6 bases remained unmatched. Germline values: CDR1 LGHNA, CDR2 YNLKQL (reference sequence). The CDR3 loop spans 16 amino acids. The DNA read from the CDR3 is TGTGCCAGCAGCGCTCGGGACTGGGGGAGCTCCTATGAACAGTAC. Encoded protein: CASSARDWGSSYEQY. The full CDR3 protein is CASSARDWGSSYEQYF.

This clone was recorded once. The germline and genes are mouse ones. The sequence runs out 1 residue before the end of the CDR3; the remainder is reconstructed from the germline J gene. The chain uses TRBV1 and TRBJ1-1; D is unclear. The CDR3 consists of 13 residues. Germline V lookup: CDR1 NSQYPW, CDR2 LRSPGD (reference sequence). V lost 1 base, J lost 3 bases, and 6 bases lay in between. Incomplete CDR3 DNA: TGCACCTGCAGTGCAGGGCAGGACACAGAAGTCTTC. Protein product: CTCSAGQDTEVF. The complete CDR3 sequence is CTCSAGQDTEVFF. Supplemented by reference TRBV1 and TRBJ1-1, the full variable domain reads VTLLEQNPRWRLVPRGQAVNLRCILKNSQYPWMSWYQQDLQKQLQWLFTLRSPGDKEVKSLPGADYLATRVTDTELRLQVANMSQGRTLYCTCSAGQDTEVFFGKGTRLTVV.

To note about this clone: Genes here carry mouse names. The read terminates 1 residue ahead of where the CDR3 ends, so the germline J gene completes it. The chain couples TRBV2 to TRBJ2-4, with 8 positions matching TRBD1. CDR1 and CDR2 (germline): LGHNA, YSYQKL. The V gene end was trimmed by 1 base and the J gene end by 1 base; junction bases not matched to a gene: 4. The CDR3 consists of 16 residues. The CDR3 protein is CASSQGQGMRQNTLYF. The covered CDR3 bases are TGTGCCAGCAGCCAAGGACAGGGGATGCGTCAAAACACCTTGTAC.

Regarding this clone: Gene and germline names: mouse. The read falls 1 residue short of the CDR3 end, and the missing part is taken from the germline J gene. The chain joins TRBV15 to TRBJ2-4, with 7 bases lining up with TRBD1. The CDR3 is made up of 13 amino acids. The J segment lost 1 base and the V segment lost 5 bases, leaving 0 bases of the junction unmatched. Germline values: CDR1 SGHND, CDR2 FRSKSL. The DNA read from the CDR3 is TGTGCCAGCAGTCAGGGGGGTCAAAACACCTTGTAC. Protein sequence: CASSQGGQNTLY. The full CDR3 is CASSQGGQNTLYF.

A note on this clone: These gene names are mouse names. The read halts 1 residue ahead of the CDR3 end, with the missing end drawn from the germline J gene. The rearrangement uses TRBV13-2 and TRBJ1-5, with 7 bases that match TRBD1. In germline, CDR1 is NNHNN, CDR2 SYGAGS (reference sequence). Trimming cost V 2 bases and J 6 bases; bases outside gene matches: 5. CDR3 length: 14 amino acids. CDR3 loop: CASGEGTVIQAPLF. The part of the CDR3 DNA that was read is TGTGCCAGCGGTGAAGGGACAGTAATCCAGGCTCCGCTT.

With respect to this clone: The genes and germline here are from mouse. The CDR3 extends 1 residue past the end of the read, so its final part is completed from the germline J gene. The sample carries other DNA sequences with the same CDR3. This chain joins TRBV13-3 and TRBJ2-3, with TRBD2 matching over 10 bases. V lost 1 base, J lost 0 bases, and 2 bases stayed unmatched. CDR1 and CDR2 (germline): NNHDY, SYVADS. This CDR3 is 16 amino acids long. CDR3 DNA, as far as it was read: TGTGCCAGCAGTGATCGGACTGGGGGTAGTGCAGAAACGCTGTAT. Protein: CASSDRTGGSAETLY. The CDR3 in its entirety is CASSDRTGGSAETLYF.

A remark on this clone: Germline and genes here are mouse. From the germline J gene comes the end of the CDR3, since the read stops 1 residue before it. The genes are TRBV12-1 and TRBJ1-4; tentatively, D is TRBD1 (6 bases). Trimming removed 0 bases at V and 3 bases at J, with 7 bases between. The germline CDR1 and CDR2 sequences are SGHSN and HYEKVE. This CDR3 contains 14 residues. The chain's CDR3 is CASSLGTTNERLFF. The CDR3 DNA, read in part, is TGTGCCAGCTCTCTCGGGACAACCAACGAAAGATTATTT.

This clone was counted only a few times. Mouse gene names and germline throughout. Sequencing ends 1 residue short of the CDR3 end; the germline J gene provides the rest. The rearrangement uses TRBV12-1 and TRBJ1-4; tentatively, D is TRBD1 (5 bases). The CDR3 runs to 13 residues. V was shortened by 7 bases and J by 3 bases, with 11 bases between the two germline ends. The germline CDR1 and CDR2 sequences are SGHSN and HYEKVE. The sequenced CDR3 bases are TGTGCCAGTGGACAAACCCCCAACGAAAGATTATTT. It is translated as CASGQTPNERLF. From start to end, the CDR3 is CASGQTPNERLFF.

On this clone: Gene names are mouse gene names. The read finishes 1 residue shy of the CDR3 end, and the germline J gene is used to complete it. The rearrangement joins TRBV4 to TRBJ2-4; D might be TRBD2 (6 bases). V dropped 5 bases and J dropped 1 base, with 10 bases sitting between them. The germline V gene encodes CDR1 LGHDT and CDR2 YNNKQL (reference sequence). The CDR3 contains 14 residues. CDR3 loop: CASSQVGGQNTLYF. CDR3 bases read: TGTGCCAGCAGCCAGGTGGGGGGTCAAAACACCTTGTAC. The full variable domain, completed using reference TRBV4 and TRBJ2-4, is ETAVFQTPNYHVTQVGNEVSFNCKQTLGHDTMYWYKQDSKKLLKIMFSYNNKQLIVNETVPRRFSPQSSDKAHLNLRIKSVEPEDSAVYLCASSQVGGQNTLYFGAGTRLSVL.

On this clone itself: Gene and germline names: mouse. From the germline J gene comes the end of the CDR3, since the read stops 1 residue before it. The chain uses TRBV2 and TRBJ2-4; 7 bases line up with TRBD1. CDR1 is LGHNA, CDR2 YSYQKL, per germline. CDR3 length: 15 residues. Germline trimming cut 2 bases from V and 4 bases from J; bases unmatched to any gene: 6. CDR3 region: CASSQITGAENTLYF. The DNA read from the CDR3 is TGTGCCAGCAGCCAAATAACAGGGGCGGAAAACACCTTGTAC.

On this clone: Each gene name is a mouse one. The CDR3 goes on 1 residue after the read ends, and that part is filled in from the germline J gene. This sequence joins TRBV31 and TRBJ2-2, with 13 bases identical to TRBD2. Germline CDR1 reads GKSSPN; CDR2 reads SITVG. Germline trimming cut 3 bases from V and 3 bases from J; bases unmatched to any gene: 4. There are 16 residues in the CDR3. CDR3 DNA, as far as it was read: TGTGCCTGGAGGCGGACTGGGGGGGCGGACACCGGGCAGCTCTAC. It yields the protein CAWRRTGGADTGQLY. The full CDR3 is CAWRRTGGADTGQLYF.

Concerning this clone itself: Gene names refer to mouse genes. The CDR3 is cut off 1 residue early in the read; its end comes from the germline J gene. The chain combines TRBV3 with TRBJ1-3; tentative D call: TRBD1 (5 bases). CDR3 length: 14 residues. Germline V gene lookup returns CDR1 SNHLY and CDR2 FYNGKV (reference sequence). V was cut by 3 bases and J by 0 bases, with 6 bases left in between. Incomplete CDR3 DNA: TGTGCCAGCAGCTTGACAGATTCTGGAAATACGCTCTAT. Its translation is CASSLTDSGNTLY. The whole CDR3 sequence reads CASSLTDSGNTLYF.

About this clone itself: Gene labels here are mouse ones. The read terminates 1 residue ahead of where the CDR3 ends, so the germline J gene completes it. The chain carries TRBV2 and TRBJ1-3; possible D gene TRBD1, 5 bases. CDR1 LGHNA and CDR2 YSYQKL come from the germline V gene. Trimming shortened V by 2 bases and J by 0 bases, and 8 bases separated the two germline ends. This CDR3 comprises 15 residues. CDR3 bases read: TGTGCCAGCAGCCAAACGGACATTTCTGGAAATACGCTCTAT. It codes for CASSQTDISGNTLY. The whole CDR3 sequence is CASSQTDISGNTLYF. Drawing the rest from reference TRBV2 and TRBJ1-3, the complete variable domain is DPKIIQKPKYLVAVTGSEKILICEQYLGHNAMYWYRQSAKKPLEFMFSYSYQKLMDNQTASSRFQPQSSKKNHLDLQITALKPDDSATYFCASSQTDISGNTLYFGEGSRLIVV.